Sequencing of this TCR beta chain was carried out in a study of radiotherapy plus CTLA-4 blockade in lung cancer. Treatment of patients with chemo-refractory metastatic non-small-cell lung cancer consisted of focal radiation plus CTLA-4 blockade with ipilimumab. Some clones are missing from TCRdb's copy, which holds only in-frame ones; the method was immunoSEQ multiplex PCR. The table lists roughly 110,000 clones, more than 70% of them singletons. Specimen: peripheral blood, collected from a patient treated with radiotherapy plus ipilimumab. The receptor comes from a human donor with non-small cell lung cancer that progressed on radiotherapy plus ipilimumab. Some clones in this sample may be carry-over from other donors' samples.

CDR3 DNA sequence: TGTGCCAGCACCATAAGGGGCAGGGGTATAGATACGCAGTATTTT. Translating gives CASTIRGRGIDTQYF. The gene calls are TRBV27 and TRBJ2-3, with a weak D call TRBD1 (6 bases). Per the germline V gene, CDR1 is MNHEY and CDR2 is SMNVEV (reference sequence). Trimming left V 7 bases short and J 5 bases short, with 19 bases between. The CDR3 spans 15 residues.